This T cell receptor beta chain was recovered during a study of T cell responses to AZD1222 COVID-19 vaccine. TCRdb's copy holds only in-frame clones and misses some; the assay was immunoSEQ multiplex PCR. The table shows over 45,000 clones, with roughly 90% occurring only once. Germline V gives CDR1 SGHRS, CDR2 YFSETQ. V lost 3 bases and J lost 5, with 11 bases in between. CDR3 length equals 13 residues. The rearrangement uses TRBV5-1 and TRBJ2-5; weak D call: TRBD2 (5 bases). The source was peripheral blood, collected on day 0 of AZD1222 vaccination. The source of this sequence is an adult in good health. The CDR3 bases are TGCGCCAGCAGCTCATCTCGAGGGGAGACCCAGTACTTC. Translating gives CASSSSRGETQYF.